The clone carrying this T cell receptor beta chain was found a few times. The data belong to a study of patients and donors after allogeneic stem cell transplantation. TCRdb analysed the RT-PCR reads with MiXCR anew, one entry per CDR3 protein. Among hundreds of thousands of distinct CDR3 sequences listed, roughly 17% were seen once. Trimming shortened V by 3 bases and J by 4 bases, and 19 bases separated the two germline ends. Germline CDR1 is SGHRS and CDR2 is YFSETQ. There are 16 residues in the CDR3. The sequence derives from a human donor who was either an allogeneic HSCT recipient or a stem cell or donor lymphocyte infusion donor (not recorded which). It is not recorded whose cells these are; they may come from a transplant donor. The chain links TRBV5-1 to TRBJ2-5; D possibly matches TRBD1 or TRBD2 (6 bases each). Sequencing used blood, either unsorted or a sorted T cell fraction (not recorded which). CDR3 residues: CASSSTGTLGGETQYF. CDR3 bases: TGCGCCAGCAGCTCTACCGGGACTTTAGGGGGAGAGACCCAGTACTTC.